Below are 18 T cell receptor beta chains sequenced from a single sample in a study of T cells in Graves' hyperthyroidism and ophthalmopathy. Amplified TCR beta CDR3 regions derived from RNA transcripts. A set of HTBI primers served as the primers for a first-round RT-PCR of the TCR CDR3. One entry per CDR3 protein, called by TCRdb with MiXCR from the multiplex PCR reads. This sample has 450,000 to 600,000 distinct CDR3 sequences, with just under 20% found just once. Sequencing was performed on blood. The receptors stem from a man in his forties with Graves' ophthalmopathy.

This clonotype has ten or more counts. The chain combines TRBV2 with TRBJ2-7, with D possibly matching TRBD1 (6 bases). Germline V gene sequence: CDR1 SNHLY, CDR2 FYNNEI. The CDR3 contains 14 residues. With 6 bases removed from V and 2 bases from J, the gap between germline ends came to 14 bases. The CDR3 is CASSETGLAYEQYF. CDR3 sequence (DNA): TGTGCCAGCAGCGAGACAGGATTGGCCTACGAGCAGTACTTC.

This clonotype was picked up many times. The chain joins TRBV28 to TRBJ1-6, with 7 positions matching TRBD1. Looked up from germline, CDR1 is MDHEN and CDR2 is SYDVKM. The CDR3 contains 14 residues. J gave up 10 bases and V 5 bases, and 8 bases lay outside the gene matches. The CDR3 sequence: CASSLGQLGSPLHF. For the CDR3, the DNA is TGTGCCAGCAGTCTGGGACAGCTTGGATCACCCCTCCACTTT.

J is TRBJ2-5 and V is TRBV4-1, with 9 bases that match TRBD1. The V gene's germline CDR1 is MGHRA and CDR2 YSYEKL. There are 16 residues in the CDR3. V was clipped by 5 bases and J by 5 bases; unmatched bases: 12. In DNA, the CDR3 is TGCGCCAGCAGCACCCGACAGGGGGGAATTGGGGAGACCCAGTACTTC. It is translated as CASSTRQGGIGETQYF.

This clonotype was observed a handful of times. The CDR3 sequence: CASSGGQINQPQHF. The CDR3 nucleotides read TGTGCCAGTTCAGGTGGCCAGATCAATCAGCCCCAGCATTTT. The chain couples TRBV10-3 to TRBJ1-5; D unresolved. In germline, CDR1 is ENHRY, CDR2 SYGVKD. The ends were cut back, 10 bases at V and 3 bases at J, with 16 bases in the middle. The CDR3 spans 14 residues.

The V and J genes are TRBV7-2 and TRBJ2-2, with 9 bases aligning to TRBD2. This CDR3 region has 17 residues. The germline V gene encodes CDR1 SGHTA and CDR2 FQGNSA. The ends lost 2 bases at V and 6 bases at J; junction bases unmatched: 10. The CDR3 spells CASSLTAGGGFPGELFF. The CDR3 DNA follows: TGTGCCAGCAGCTTAACAGCGGGAGGAGGGTTCCCCGGGGAGCTGTTTTTT.

The V and J genes are TRBV28 and TRBJ2-6; TRBD1 or TRBD2 may be the D gene (5 bases each). The V gene's germline CDR1 is MDHEN and CDR2 SYDVKM. The CDR3 is made up of 16 amino acids. Trimming shortened V by 7 bases and J by 4 bases, and 17 bases separated the two germline ends. CDR3 in DNA: TGTGCCAGCACCTCTCCGGGGACGGAAGGGGCCAACGTCCTGACTTTC. As protein: CASTSPGTEGANVLTF.

V is TRBV4-3 and J is TRBJ2-7, with D maybe TRBD1 (5 bases). V lost 2 bases, J lost 5 bases, and 13 bases lay in between. There are 14 residues in the CDR3. Germline V lookup: CDR1 LGHNA, CDR2 YSLEER. CDR3 bases: TGCGCCAGCAGCCAAAACCAGGGTATCAACGAGCAGTACTTC. Its protein product is CASSQNQGINEQYF.

The sample holds one count of this clonotype. The gene calls are TRBV27 and TRBJ2-5; D is ambiguous. This CDR3 has 13 residues. The V and J ends lost 5 bases and 6 bases respectively, with 13 bases between them. Germline CDR1 MNHEY, CDR2 SMNVEV (reference sequence). Here the CDR3 reads CASSDRALKTQYF. The DNA for the CDR3 is TGTGCCAGCAGTGACCGCGCCCTTAAGACCCAGTACTTC.

For this clonotype: A read error is possible here, since a much larger clone lies one base away. V usage is TRBV7-9 and J usage is TRBJ2-7; 7 bases agree with TRBD1. Germline V gene sequence: CDR1 SEHNR, CDR2 FQNEAQ (reference sequence). The J segment lost 7 bases and the V segment lost 0 bases, leaving 9 bases of the junction unmatched. This CDR3 is built from 15 residues. This chain's CDR3 is CASSLATGSGSEQYF. The CDR3 DNA sequence: TGTGCCAGCAGCTTAGCGACAGGGTCTGGGAGTGAGCAGTACTTC.

This clonotype occurred many times. The chain is built from TRBV20-1 and TRBJ2-7; 10 positions agree with TRBD1. In germline, CDR1 is DFQATT, CDR2 SNEGSKA (reference sequence). Trimming took 3 bases from V and 3 from J; bases not matched to a gene: 5. The CDR3 covers 14 residues. The CDR3 DNA follows: TGCAGTGCTAGCCCCGGGACAGGGGTCTACGAGCAGTACTTC. Translated: CSASPGTGVYEQYF.

The V gene is TRBV3-1, the J gene TRBJ1-2, with D possibly TRBD1 on 6 matching bases. V was pared by 1 base and J by 4 bases, with 16 bases between. From germline, CDR1 is LGHDT and CDR2 YNNKEL (reference sequence). This CDR3 region has 16 residues. In DNA form, the CDR3 reads TGTGCCAGCAGCCAAGCCGTCGCAGGGGTGAGCTATGGCTACACCTTC. Translating gives CASSQAVAGVSYGYTF.

There are many counts of this clonotype. The CDR3 here is CASSFWGDYGYTF. CDR3 bases: TGTGCCAGCAGTTTCTGGGGTGACTATGGCTACACCTTC. The rearrangement joins TRBV28 to TRBJ1-2; D not resolved. Germline V lookup: CDR1 MDHEN, CDR2 SYDVKM. Trimming shortened V by 3 bases and J by 3 bases, and 8 bases separated the two germline ends. The CDR3 consists of 13 residues.

Only a few counts were recorded for this clonotype. CDR3 nucleotide sequence: TGTGCCAGCAGCTTTATCGGGAACACGGGCACTGAAGCTTTCTTT. This translates into CASSFIGNTGTEAFF. The V gene is TRBV7-9, the J gene TRBJ1-1; no definite D call. This CDR3 has 15 amino acids. V lost 3 bases to trimming and J lost 4 bases, with 15 bases between them. Germline CDR1 is SEHNR and CDR2 is FQNEAQ (reference sequence).

The V and J genes are TRBV7-3 and TRBJ2-1; weak D call: TRBD2 (5 bases). V was shortened by 5 bases and J by 9 bases, with 11 bases between the two germline ends. CDR3 length: 12 residues. The germline V gene has CDR1 SGHTA and CDR2 FQGTGA. In DNA, the CDR3 is TGTGCCAGCAGCAAAAGCCGGGGTGAGCAGTTCTTC. Encoded protein: CASSKSRGEQFF. Complete variable domain (other parts from reference TRBV7-3 and TRBJ2-1): GAGVSQTPSNKVTEKGKYVELRCDPISGHTALYWYRQSLGQGPEFLIYFQGTGAADDSGLPNDRFFAVRPEGSVSTLKIQRTERGDSAVYLCASSKSRGEQFFGPGTRLTVL.

The rearrangement joins TRBV7-8 to TRBJ1-2; 7 nucleotides agree with TRBD1. Unmatched junction bases numbered 13, after V lost 1 base and J lost 8 bases. The CDR3 length is 16 residues. CDR1 is SGHVS, CDR2 FQNEAQ, per germline. Written as DNA, the CDR3 is TGTGCCAGCAGCTTAGAGTTCGCAGGGGGTCGAAGGGGCTACACCTTC. Amino acids: CASSLEFAGGRRGYTF.

This clonotype was counted many times. This chain links TRBV18 with TRBJ1-1, with TRBD1 matching over 10 bases. Trimming took 8 bases from V and 1 from J; bases not matched to a gene: 1. This CDR3 has 13 amino acids. Germline assignment: CDR1 KGHSH and CDR2 LQKENI. CDR3 DNA: TGTGCCAGCCGACAGGGGGCGAACACTGAAGCTTTCTTT. Residues: CASRQGANTEAFF.

This clonotype has ten or more counts. In DNA form, the CDR3 reads TGTGCCAGCAACCCCGGGACAGGGGCTGGGTCCACTGAAGCTTTCTTT. It encodes CASNPGTGAGSTEAFF. This chain uses TRBV2 with TRBJ1-1; 10 positions agree with TRBD1. The germline CDR1 and CDR2 sequences are SNHLY and FYNNEI. The CDR3 is 16 amino acids. V lost 7 bases, J lost 4 bases, and 12 bases stayed unmatched.

This clonotype has more than one count but fewer than ten. V usage is TRBV6-1 and J usage is TRBJ1-2, with 10 bases that match TRBD1. The V gene end was trimmed by 7 bases and the J gene end by 7 bases; junction bases not matched to a gene: 15. This CDR3 spans 16 amino acids. Looked up from germline, CDR1 is MNHNS and CDR2 is SASEGT. The CDR3 sequence is CASTASTTGGGPGYTF. Written as DNA, the CDR3 is TGTGCCAGCACCGCTTCTACGACAGGGGGCGGCCCTGGCTACACCTTC.